The 8 T cell receptor beta chains given below trace back to one sample, sequenced in a study of monozygotic twins with inflammatory bowel disease. TCRdb reprocessed the 5' RACE reads and keeps a single row for each CDR3 protein, giving no DNA. The sample includes around 450,000 distinct CDR3 sequences. Specimen: blood. These receptor sequences come from a human donor with ulcerative colitis or Crohn's disease, or a healthy co-twin of an affected twin (not recorded which).

V and J are TRBV7-9 and TRBJ2-4. From germline, CDR1 is SEHNR and CDR2 FQNEAQ (reference sequence). The CDR3 runs to 15 residues. The CDR3 region is CASSLAGVAKNIQYF.

The chain uses TRBV5-1 and TRBJ1-1; TCRdb's D call of TRBD1 is untestable without DNA. Germline V gene data show CDR1 as SGHRS and CDR2 as YFSETQ. The CDR3 is made up of 15 amino acids. This chain's CDR3 is CASSFPDASRAEAFF.

V gene TRBV5-1 combines with J gene TRBJ2-7; TCRdb lists TRBD1, though no DNA is available to test this call. This CDR3 has 15 amino acids. Per the germline V gene, CDR1 is SGHRS and CDR2 is YFSETQ. This CDR3 reads CASSLSGTGSYEQYF.

The V and J genes are TRBV7-2 and TRBJ2-3; TCRdb names TRBD2, which stays unverified in the absence of DNA. CDR1 is SGHTA, CDR2 FQGNSA, per germline. CDR3 length: 15 amino acids. The chain's CDR3 is CASSIGLAGSDTQYF.

The chain combines TRBV19 with TRBJ2-2; TCRdb proposes TRBD1, but this gene call is untestable without DNA. The CDR3 is 15 amino acids. CDR1 and CDR2 from the germline V gene are LNHDA and SQIVND (reference sequence). The CDR3: CASSFQGSWTGELFF.

The chain employs TRBV12-3 or TRBV12-4 and TRBJ2-2; TCRdb's assignment of TRBD1 cannot be checked, as there is no DNA. The CDR3 contains 16 residues. The CDR3 sequence: CASSFYGGPDRGELFF.

The V call is TRBV7-8, the J call TRBJ1-2. The CDR3 has 15 residues. Germline CDR1 is SGHVS and CDR2 is FQNEAQ. The CDR3 is CASSLFDGGFYGYTF.

V gene TRBV29-1 combines with J gene TRBJ2-2; the TCRdb call, TRBD1, lacks DNA for checking. Looked up from germline, CDR1 is SQVTM and CDR2 is ANQGSEA. This CDR3 has 14 amino acids. CDR3 amino acids: CSVSGALFSGELFF.